This T cell receptor beta chain came from a study of T cells in Graves' hyperthyroidism and ophthalmopathy. In this sample, this clonotype turned up a few times. What was amplified from RNA transcripts were TCR beta CDR3 regions. HTBI primers were employed in a first-round RT-PCR of the TCR CDR3. TCRdb recomputed calls from the multiplex PCR reads with MiXCR, one row per CDR3 protein. The sample lists about 840,000 distinct CDR3 sequences; about two fifths were seen once. The V segment lost 0 bases and the J segment 9 bases; nucleotides outside the gene matches: 2. Germline CDR1 and CDR2: LNHDA and SQIVND (reference sequence). This CDR3 contains 13 residues.

Sequencing was done on a sample of blood. The TCR comes from a man aged 18 to 30 with Graves' hyperthyroidism. V usage is TRBV19 and J usage is TRBJ1-5; 7 nucleotides agree with TRBD1. The chain's CDR3 is CASSIERDRPQHF. CDR3 in DNA: TGTGCCAGTAGTATAGAAAGGGACAGGCCCCAGCATTTT.